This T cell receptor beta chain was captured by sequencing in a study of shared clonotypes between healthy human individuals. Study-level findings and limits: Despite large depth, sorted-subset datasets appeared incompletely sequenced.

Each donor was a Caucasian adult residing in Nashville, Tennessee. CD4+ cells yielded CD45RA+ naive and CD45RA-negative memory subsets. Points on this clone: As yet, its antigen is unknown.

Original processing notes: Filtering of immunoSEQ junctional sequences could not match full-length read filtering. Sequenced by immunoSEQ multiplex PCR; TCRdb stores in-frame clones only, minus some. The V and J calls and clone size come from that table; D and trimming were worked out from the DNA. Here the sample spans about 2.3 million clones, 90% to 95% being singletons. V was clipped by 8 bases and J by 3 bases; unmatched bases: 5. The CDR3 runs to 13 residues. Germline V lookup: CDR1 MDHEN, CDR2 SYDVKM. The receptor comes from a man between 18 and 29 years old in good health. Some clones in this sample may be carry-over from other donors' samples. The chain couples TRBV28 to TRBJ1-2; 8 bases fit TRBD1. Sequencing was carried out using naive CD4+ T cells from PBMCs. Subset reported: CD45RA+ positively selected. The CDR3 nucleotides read TGTGCCAGCGGCCGGGACAGGTACTATGGCTACACCTTC. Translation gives CASGRDRYYGYTF.